Included here is one T cell receptor (beta chain) sequence, with context. The antigen remains unidentified. Surgery cases with the highest brain T cell transcript signatures were chosen for sequencing. Before surgery, patients took at least one anti-epileptic drug. These data are taken from a study of brain T cells in children with intractable seizures. Whole-study findings and limits: Patients' HCMV serostatus was unknown; virus specificity rests on CDR3 similarity alone. Pre-surgery blood may have been undersampled, hiding some clones.

Repertoires were generated with immunoSEQ multiplex PCR, while TCRdb's copy carries only in-frame clones and drops some. The repertoire consists of tens of thousands of clones, with approximately 94% occurring once and the leading ten covering approximately 1.4%. CDR1 is MNHEY, CDR2 SVGAGI, per germline. The CDR3 consists of 15 residues. Trimming removed 2 bases at V and 1 base at J, with 10 bases between. The receptor's source is a boy in the first two years of life with tuberous sclerosis and intractable seizures. V is TRBV6-5 and J is TRBJ2-3, with D possibly being TRBD1 (6 bases). The sequences come from peripheral blood, collected at surgery. CDR3 in amino acids: CASSYGGGGTDTQYF. The CDR3 nucleotides are TGTGCCAGCAGTTACGGGGGCGGTGGCACAGATACGCAGTATTTT.